This T cell receptor beta chain was identified during a study of cytomegalovirus exposure and HLA in healthy donors. About the study: HLA-typed donors were the source of approximately 88 million unique TCRs, which an early data release held. Study-wide findings and caveats: After further analysis at a later stage, 16,951 TCR beta sequences were associated with HLA alleles at 0.05 false discovery rate.

CDR3 length: 13 amino acids. Per the germline V gene, CDR1 is SNHLY and CDR2 is FYNNEI. The ends lost 7 bases at V and 5 bases at J; junction bases unmatched: 7. Both 60 Vbeta primers and 13 Jbeta primers went into the PCR. Some clones are missing from TCRdb's copy, which holds only in-frame ones; the method was immunoSEQ multiplex PCR. The sample consists of 150,000 to 180,000 clones, around 80% of them appearing once. A single count supports this clone. The antigen is unknown. The chain couples TRBV2 to TRBJ2-7; 8 bases fit TRBD2. Sequencing was done on a sample of PBMCs. The receptor was isolated from a woman aged 35 to 49 in good health and CMV-seronegative. The CDR3 loop reads CASTGGGSNEQYF. Here the CDR3 DNA reads TGTGCCAGCACCGGGGGGGGGTCCAACGAGCAGTACTTC.